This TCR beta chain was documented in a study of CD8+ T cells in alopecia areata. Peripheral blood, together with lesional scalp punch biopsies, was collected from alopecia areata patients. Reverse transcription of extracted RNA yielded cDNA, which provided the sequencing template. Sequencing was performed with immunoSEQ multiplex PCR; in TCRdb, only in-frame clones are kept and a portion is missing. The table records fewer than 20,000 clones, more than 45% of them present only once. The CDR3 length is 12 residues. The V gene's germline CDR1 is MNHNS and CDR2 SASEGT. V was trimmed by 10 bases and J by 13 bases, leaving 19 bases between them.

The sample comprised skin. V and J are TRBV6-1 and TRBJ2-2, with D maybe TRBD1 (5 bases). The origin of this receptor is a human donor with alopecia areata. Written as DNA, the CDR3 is TGTGCCACAGGCCCCGGTTTGGGGCGGCTGTTTTTT. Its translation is CATGPGLGRLFF.